Reported below is one T cell receptor beta chain. What it binds is unknown. This sample is drawn from a study of OX40 agonist ivuxolimab in advanced cancers. The overall study: Administration of intravenous ivuxolimab to patients occurred every 2 weeks at 0.01 to 10 mg/kg. Patients treated during dose escalation were battling hepatocellular carcinoma, melanoma, renal cell or head and neck cancer.

The assay was immunoSEQ multiplex PCR, and TCRdb's table has in-frame clones only and misses some. The table lists 55,000 to 60,000 clones, nearly 95% of them singletons. V was shortened by 4 bases and J by 0 bases, with 16 bases between the two germline ends. In germline, CDR1 is SGHAT, CDR2 FQNNGV. The length of the CDR3 is 16 residues. Study-wide results and caveats: Dosing at 0.1 to 3.0 mg/kg was accompanied by clonal expansion of CD4+ and CD8+ blood T cells by week 6. On average, a greater number of expanded clones characterised CD8+ T cells relative to CD4+.

Sequencing used CD4+ or CD8+ T cells sorted from blood, obtained in a trial of the OX40 agonist ivuxolimab. This sequence originates from an adult with an advanced solid tumor such as melanoma, head and neck, liver or kidney cancer. The chain carries TRBV11-2 and TRBJ2-7; D unclear. The CDR3 region is CASSSPISPYSYEQYF. DNA of the CDR3: TGTGCCAGCAGCTCCCCAATCAGCCCCTACTCCTACGAGCAGTACTTC.